The 32 T cell receptor beta chains below come from one sample, sequenced in a study of CD8 T cells in Susac syndrome. RNA amounts of about 0.5 to 1 ug underwent reverse transcription with random hexamers. TCRdb passed the immunoSEQ multiplex PCR reads through MiXCR, listing each CDR3 protein once. Counted here are 200,000 to 250,000 distinct CDR3 sequences, 80% to 95% occurring once; the ten biggest clones make up over 0.1%. Sequences were obtained from CD8+ T cells from PBMCs. These TCRs come from a human donor with multiple sclerosis.

This clonotype has a handful of counts. V and J are TRBV2 and TRBJ2-2; tentative D call: TRBD2 (6 bases). The CDR3 runs 16 residues. The germline V and J ends were trimmed by 7 bases and 1 base, with 16 bases remaining between them. Germline V gene lookup returns CDR1 SNHLY and CDR2 FYNNEI. CDR3 sequence reads: CASKLQARENTGELFF. CDR3 nucleotide sequence: TGTGCCAGCAAGTTACAGGCGCGGGAGAACACCGGGGAGCTGTTTTTT.

The rearrangement joins TRBV20-1 to TRBJ2-1, with 7 bases identical to TRBD2. J gave up 8 bases and V 0 bases, and 7 bases lay outside the gene matches. The CDR3 is made up of 14 amino acids. From germline, CDR1 is DFQATT and CDR2 SNEGSKA (reference sequence). CDR3 sequence (DNA): TGCAGTGCTAGAGATCTTAGGGGAGGGTATGAGCAGTTCTTC. Translated: CSARDLRGGYEQFF.

This chain connects TRBV7-9 to TRBJ1-1; perhaps TRBD1 as D (6 bases). The CDR3 covers 17 residues. With 5 bases removed from V and 7 bases from J, the gap between germline ends came to 26 bases. Germline loops: CDR1 SEHNR, CDR2 FQNEAQ (reference sequence). This chain's CDR3 is CASSGFGGGKPKDEAFF. As DNA, the CDR3 is TGTGCCAGCAGCGGATTCGGAGGGGGGAAGCCGAAGGATGAAGCTTTCTTT.

This sequence joins TRBV5-1 and TRBJ1-4, with no clear D. V lost 0 bases and J lost 0, with 18 bases in between. Germline V CDR1 and CDR2: SGHRS, YFSETQ. The CDR3 contains 19 residues. CDR3 nucleotides: TGCGCCAGCAGCTTGGGACAACCCATGCTATCCCCAACTAATGAAAAACTGTTTTTT. Its translation is CASSLGQPMLSPTNEKLFF.

V and J are TRBV19 and TRBJ2-4; TRBD2 matches at 15 bases. The ends lost 5 bases at V and 7 bases at J; junction bases unmatched: 9. Per the germline V gene, CDR1 is LNHDA and CDR2 is SQIVND (reference sequence). This CDR3 spans 17 amino acids. In DNA form, the CDR3 reads TGTGCCAGTAGTCTTGGACTAGCGGGAGGGCCAGAGAACATTCAGTACTTC. Amino acids: CASSLGLAGGPENIQYF.

The gene calls are TRBV27 and TRBJ2-7, with D maybe TRBD2 (5 bases). V lost 9 bases and J lost 6, with 21 bases in between. The CDR3 sequence is 14 residues long. From germline, CDR1 is MNHEY and CDR2 SMNVEV (reference sequence). The CDR3 here is CASTWTGGLGEQYF. The CDR3 DNA sequence: TGTGCCAGTACGTGGACCGGCGGACTGGGCGAGCAGTACTTC.

The V call is TRBV4-3, the J call TRBJ2-3; the D gene is possibly TRBD2 (5 bases). This CDR3 is built from 15 residues. Germline V gene lookup returns CDR1 LGHNA and CDR2 YSLEER. The V gene lost 4 bases and the J gene lost 2 bases, with 13 bases spanning the gap. CDR3 DNA: TGCGCCAGCAGCCCCGAGCGGAGCTCCACAGATACGCAGTATTTT. This gives the protein CASSPERSSTDTQYF.

This clonotype was seen once. V is TRBV13 and J is TRBJ2-1; 9 bases align to TRBD1. CDR3 length equals 17 residues. Germline CDR1 is PRHDT and CDR2 is FYEKMQ (reference sequence). The trim removed 5 bases at V and 13 bases at J, leaving 21 bases unmatched. As DNA, the CDR3 is TGTGCCAGCAGCGAAACATACAGACAGGGGGAGAGGGATGGCCAGTTCTTC. Protein sequence: CASSETYRQGERDGQFF.

V usage is TRBV9 and J usage is TRBJ1-3; D remains unclear. The CDR3 spans 14 residues. Germline lookup yields CDR1 SGDLS and CDR2 YYNGEE. Trimming shortened V by 0 bases and J by 9 bases, and 13 bases separated the two germline ends. CDR3 loop: CASSVEDRRSTIYF. CDR3 bases: TGTGCCAGCAGCGTAGAGGACCGTAGGAGCACCATATATTTT.

The V call is TRBV9, the J call TRBJ1-2, with TRBD1 matching over 7 bases. Germline V gene sequence: CDR1 SGDLS, CDR2 YYNGEE. V trimming: 4 bases; J trimming: 4 bases; junction bases outside the gene matches: 4. This CDR3 has 13 amino acids. The CDR3 sequence: CASSSRTGYGYTF. For the CDR3, the DNA is TGTGCCAGCAGCTCGAGGACAGGCTATGGCTACACCTTC.

V and J are TRBV5-1 and TRBJ2-5; 8 positions match TRBD2. This CDR3 has 16 amino acids. Germline V gene lookup returns CDR1 SGHRS and CDR2 YFSETQ. V was pared by 0 bases and J by 0 bases, with 4 bases of the junction left unmatched. Here the CDR3 DNA reads TGCGCCAGCAGCTTGGGACTAGCGCAGTACCAAGAGACCCAGTACTTC. Protein: CASSLGLAQYQETQYF.

This chain uses TRBV25-1 with TRBJ1-2; the D gene is possibly TRBD1 (5 bases). The length of the CDR3 is 13 residues. CDR1 is MGHDK and CDR2 is SYGVNS in the germline V gene. V lost 4 bases to trimming and J lost 3 bases, with 9 bases between them. The CDR3 DNA reads as TGTGCCAGCAGTGGGGACCCAGACTATGGCTACACCTTC. This sequence encodes CASSGDPDYGYTF.

V is TRBV5-1 and J is TRBJ2-1; D is unresolved. The CDR3 runs 16 residues. Trimming removed 0 bases at V and 4 bases at J, with 14 bases between. Germline-derived CDR1 and CDR2 are SGHRS and YFSETQ. CDR3 in DNA: TGCGCCAGCAGCTTGGAGGGCCGAGCTCTTTACAATGAGCAGTTCTTC. It is translated as CASSLEGRALYNEQFF.

This clonotype was recorded only once. The chain recombines TRBV27 with TRBJ1-1; maybe TRBD1 (5 bases). Trimming shortened V by 4 bases and J by 4 bases, and 13 bases separated the two germline ends. The CDR3 consists of 14 residues. Germline V CDR1 and CDR2: MNHEY, SMNVEV (reference sequence). The CDR3 loop reads CASSSLVGTTEAFF. CDR3 bases: TGTGCCAGCAGTTCTCTTGTGGGGACCACTGAAGCTTTCTTT.

The rearrangement links TRBV20-1 to TRBJ2-5; D may be TRBD1 (6 bases). Trimming removed 0 bases at V and 4 bases at J, with 12 bases between. Germline CDR1 and CDR2: DFQATT and SNEGSKA (reference sequence). This CDR3 has 14 residues. The CDR3 DNA follows: TGCAGTGCTAGAGACCTACTAGGGGGAGAGACCCAGTACTTC. Translating it yields CSARDLLGGETQYF.

V usage is TRBV7-3 and J usage is TRBJ2-7, with D possibly TRBD2 on 5 matching bases. Germline lookup yields CDR1 SGHTA and CDR2 FQGTGA. This CDR3 has 13 amino acids. Trimming shortened V by 3 bases and J by 6 bases, and 12 bases separated the two germline ends. CDR3 DNA: TGTGCCAGCAGCTTCGGCAGCGGATCCGAGCAGTACTTC. Amino acids: CASSFGSGSEQYF.

The V and J genes are TRBV2 and TRBJ1-2; D gene uncertain. This CDR3 spans 14 amino acids. The V gene's germline CDR1 is SNHLY and CDR2 FYNNEI. V lost 2 bases and J 4 bases, leaving 11 bases between the germline ends. Here the CDR3 reads CASSETRDPYGYTF. In DNA form, the CDR3 reads TGTGCCAGCAGTGAAACAAGGGATCCCTATGGCTACACCTTC.

The chain combines TRBV3-1 with TRBJ1-3; D unresolved. From germline, CDR1 is LGHDT and CDR2 YNNKEL (reference sequence). The CDR3 length is 13 residues. V lost 1 base and J 4 bases, leaving 5 bases between the germline ends. The CDR3 is CASSQGAGNTIYF. CDR3 nucleotide sequence: TGTGCCAGCAGCCAAGGGGCAGGAAACACCATATATTTT.

This chain uses TRBV29-1 with TRBJ1-1, with a possible D match to TRBD1 (5 bases). The germline CDR1 and CDR2 sequences are SQVTM and ANQGSEA. Deletions cut 7 bases from V and 0 bases from J, with 12 bases between. CDR3 length equals 13 residues. This chain's CDR3 is CSATEGMNTEAFF. DNA of the CDR3: TGCAGCGCAACCGAGGGGATGAACACTGAAGCTTTCTTT.

The J gene is TRBJ1-1, the V gene TRBV6-1; D ambiguous. The CDR3 length is 13 residues. The ends were cut back, 1 base at V and 1 base at J, with 4 bases in the middle. In germline, CDR1 is MNHNS, CDR2 SASEGT. CDR3: CASSEVRNTEAFF. CDR3 in DNA: TGTGCCAGCAGTGAAGTCAGGAACACTGAAGCTTTCTTT.

This chain links TRBV9 with TRBJ2-2; D not resolved. CDR1 is SGDLS and CDR2 is YYNGEE in the germline V gene. The V gene lost 3 bases and the J gene lost 4 bases, with 13 bases spanning the gap. This CDR3 region has 15 residues. CDR3 residues: CASSDGLRGTGELFF. The DNA of the CDR3 is TGTGCCAGCAGCGATGGCCTGAGAGGCACCGGGGAGCTGTTTTTT.

The V call is TRBV7-9, the J call TRBJ2-7; D not certain. This CDR3 region has 13 residues. V was cut by 5 bases and J by 3 bases, with 11 bases left in between. From germline, CDR1 is SEHNR and CDR2 FQNEAQ (reference sequence). CDR3 residues: CASSPSHVYEQYF. CDR3 in DNA: TGTGCCAGCAGCCCCTCCCATGTCTACGAGCAGTACTTC.

The chain employs TRBV4-2 and TRBJ2-2; no firm D call. The V end lost 0 bases, the J end lost 4 bases, and 15 bases lay between the germline ends. Germline V gives CDR1 LGHNA, CDR2 YNFKEQ. This CDR3 region has 17 residues. The CDR3 protein is CASSQDYRARSTGELFF. DNA for the CDR3: TGTGCCAGCAGCCAAGATTATCGAGCGCGGAGCACCGGGGAGCTGTTTTTT.

The genes are TRBV7-9 and TRBJ1-2; 10 positions match TRBD1. This CDR3 spans 14 amino acids. After removal of 3 bases from V and 7 bases from J, the junction contained 5 bases not matched to a gene. Per germline, CDR1 SEHNR and CDR2 FQNEAQ (reference sequence). The CDR3 DNA follows: TGTGCCAGCAGCTTCGGGACAGGGGTATCTGGCTACACCTTC. Protein product: CASSFGTGVSGYTF.

The chain links TRBV7-9 to TRBJ2-7; TRBD2 might be the D (5 bases). This CDR3 spans 13 amino acids. The germline V and J ends were trimmed by 8 bases and 3 bases, with 14 bases remaining between them. In germline, CDR1 is SEHNR, CDR2 FQNEAQ (reference sequence). For the CDR3, the DNA is TGTGCCAGCCGGGTGGGAGAAGGCTACGAGCAGTACTTC. Translated: CASRVGEGYEQYF.

The chain combines TRBV12-3 or TRBV12-4 with TRBJ1-5; 7 bases match TRBD1. V lost 5 bases and J lost 9; bases outside the gene matches: 10. The CDR3 extends over 14 amino acids. CDR3: CASSLEGAWGPQHF. CDR3 DNA: TGTGCCAGCAGTCTTGAGGGGGCATGGGGGCCCCAGCATTTT.

This chain connects TRBV29-1 to TRBJ2-6, with D maybe TRBD2 (5 bases). This CDR3 comprises 14 residues. V was shortened by 4 bases and J by 0 bases, with 7 bases between the two germline ends. Germline V gene lookup returns CDR1 SQVTM and CDR2 ANQGSEA. Here the CDR3 DNA reads TGCAGCGTTGCGGGATTCTCTGGGGCCAACGTCCTGACTTTC. Translated, it gives CSVAGFSGANVLTF. The variable domain in full, with the rest retrieved from reference TRBV29-1 and TRBJ2-6, is SAVISQKPSRDICQRGTSLTIQCQVDSQVTMMFWYRQQPGQSLTLIATANQGSEATYESGFVIDKFPISRPNLTFSTLTVSNMSPEDSSIYLCSVAGFSGANVLTFGAGSRLTVL.

V usage is TRBV4-3 and J usage is TRBJ2-7; TRBD2 matches 7 bases. The CDR3 extends over 15 amino acids. V lost 2 bases, J lost 3 bases, and 7 bases stayed unmatched. Germline CDR1 is LGHNA and CDR2 is YSLEER. DNA for the CDR3: TGCGCCAGCAGCCAATATGGGAGGGAAGACTACGAGCAGTACTTC. Protein product: CASSQYGREDYEQYF.

The chain has TRBV11-2 and TRBJ2-3, with D tentatively TRBD2 (6 bases). The CDR3 contains 15 residues. V was cut by 3 bases and J by 2 bases, with 12 bases left in between. From germline, CDR1 is SGHAT and CDR2 FQNNGV. This CDR3 reads CASSLAGRPTDTQYF. DNA for the CDR3: TGTGCCAGCAGCTTGGCGGGACGGCCCACAGATACGCAGTATTTT.

This sequence joins TRBV7-9 and TRBJ1-2; the match to TRBD1 covers 8 bases. Looked up from germline, CDR1 is SEHNR and CDR2 is FQNEAQ (reference sequence). This CDR3 contains 15 residues. Losses at the gene ends were 3 bases for V and 3 bases for J; bases not matched to a gene: 6. CDR3 residues: CASSFWTGTDYGYTF. The CDR3 bases are TGTGCCAGCAGCTTCTGGACAGGGACCGACTATGGCTACACCTTC.

The chain combines TRBV19 with TRBJ1-3; D is perhaps TRBD1 (5 bases). Trimming shortened V by 7 bases and J by 4 bases, and 14 bases separated the two germline ends. The CDR3 covers 14 residues. Germline V gene sequence: CDR1 LNHDA, CDR2 SQIVND (reference sequence). The CDR3 coding sequence is TGTGCCAGTACTCATCCCAGGGTCGGAAACACCATATATTTT. The encoded protein is CASTHPRVGNTIYF.

CDR3 in DNA: TGTGCCAGTAGTATGAACGGAGCGGCTACAGATACGCAGTATTTT. Amino acids: CASSMNGAATDTQYF. The rearrangement joins TRBV19 to TRBJ2-3; perhaps TRBD2 as D (5 bases). Trimming pared 3 bases from V and 3 bases from J, leaving 13 bases between. The CDR3 length is 15 residues. CDR1 and CDR2 from the germline V gene are LNHDA and SQIVND (reference sequence).